This T cell receptor beta chain was identified in a study of blood T cell repertoires in COVID-19. Study background: Sites across the United States, Italy and Spain contributed samples from acute and convalescent COVID-19. From T cells, B-cell-depleted T cells, or PBMCs came the material, which was cDNA or gDNA.

As originally analysed: Amplification from reference gene primers served as the basis for estimated nucleated cell counts. Generated by immunoSEQ multiplex PCR, the TCRdb table keeps only in-frame clones and is missing some. V and J calls and clone size are given by that table; D and trimming were obtained from the DNA. The sample consists of 200,000 or so clones, 80% to 85% of them appearing once. The CDR3 contains 14 residues. Germline lookup yields CDR1 MNHEY and CDR2 SMNVEV (reference sequence). The V end lost 2 bases, the J end lost 1 base, and 8 bases lay between the germline ends. This TCR derives from a woman in her twenties or thirties who had recovered from COVID-19. Sequencing was done on a sample of peripheral blood. The genes are TRBV27 and TRBJ2-5, with unresolved D. The CDR3 bases are TGTGCCAGCAGTTTAATGGCGGCCCAAGAGACCCAGTACTTC. Translation gives CASSLMAAQETQYF.